This T cell receptor (beta chain) comes out of a study of blood T cell repertoires in COVID-19. Assay used: immunoSEQ multiplex PCR; TCRdb lists only in-frame clones, some missing. The sample holds hundreds of thousands of clones; around nine tenths are singletons and the top ten take approximately 1.3%. Trimming at V came to 2 bases and at J to 0 bases, leaving 2 bases not matched to a gene. Germline V lookup: CDR1 SGDLS, CDR2 YYNGEE. This CDR3 spans 15 amino acids. Sequencing was carried out using PBMCs or T cells enriched from blood (not recorded which). The clonotype originates from a woman younger than 35 who had been exposed to COVID-19. The chain recombines TRBV9 with TRBJ2-7; the match to TRBD1 covers 10 bases. CDR3: CASSVTGGYSYEQYF. The CDR3, as DNA: TGTGCCAGCAGCGTGACAGGGGGCTACTCCTACGAGCAGTACTTC.